The 20 T cell receptor beta chains presented below share a single source sample, sequenced in a study of OX40 agonist ivuxolimab in advanced cancers. Sequencing was performed with immunoSEQ multiplex PCR; in TCRdb, only in-frame clones are kept and a portion is missing. Among fewer than 90,000 clones, about 88% were seen once, and the ten largest hold approximately 7.7%. The starting material was CD4+ or CD8+ T cells sorted from blood, obtained in a trial of the OX40 agonist ivuxolimab. All receptors come from an adult with an advanced solid tumor such as melanoma, head and neck, liver or kidney cancer.

The chain recombines TRBV5-1 with TRBJ2-7; TRBD1 matches at 11 bases. The CDR3 spans 15 residues. J was trimmed by 4 bases and V by 3 bases; bases with no gene match: 6. The germline CDR1 and CDR2 sequences are SGHRS and YFSETQ. Here the CDR3 DNA reads TGCGCCAGCAGCTGGGGACAGGGGGAGACGTACGAGCAGTACTTC. Translation gives CASSWGQGETYEQYF.

The chain employs TRBV19 and TRBJ1-5, with 7 bases that match TRBD1. The V segment lost 8 bases and the J segment 3 bases; nucleotides outside the gene matches: 13. The CDR3 spans 16 residues. Germline CDR1 is LNHDA and CDR2 is SQIVND (reference sequence). The CDR3 reads CASQANRTGANQPQHF. In DNA, the CDR3 is TGTGCCAGTCAAGCAAACAGGACAGGAGCCAATCAGCCCCAGCATTTT.

This chain links TRBV4-1 with TRBJ2-7; D is possibly TRBD1 (6 bases). V shed 3 bases and J shed 0 bases, with 18 bases lying between them. The CDR3 totals 17 residues. Germline CDR1 is MGHRA and CDR2 is YSYEKL. The CDR3 nucleotides are TGCGCCAGCAGCCAGGTTCCCGGTGGGACAACCTCCTACGAGCAGTACTTC. This codes for CASSQVPGGTTSYEQYF.

This chain uses TRBV5-1 with TRBJ2-5, with 8 bases fitting TRBD2. The CDR3 has 15 amino acids. Germline assignment: CDR1 SGHRS and CDR2 YFSETQ. The junction had 8 bases not matched to a gene; V was cut back by 4 bases and J by 3 bases. The CDR3 sequence: CASSVETGGEETQYF. CDR3 coding DNA: TGCGCCAGCAGCGTAGAGACCGGGGGGGAAGAGACCCAGTACTTC.

The chain employs TRBV6-1 and TRBJ1-5; D gene uncertain. Germline values: CDR1 MNHNS, CDR2 SASEGT. This CDR3 contains 14 residues. Trimming shortened V by 6 bases and J by 4 bases, and 13 bases separated the two germline ends. The CDR3 is CASRSDGPNQPQHF. CDR3 nucleotide sequence: TGTGCCAGCAGAAGTGACGGTCCAAATCAGCCCCAGCATTTT.

The chain recombines TRBV5-1 with TRBJ1-5; D unresolved. Trimming cost V 0 bases and J 1 base, with 11 bases left between them. Germline V CDR1 and CDR2: SGHRS, YFSETQ. CDR3 length equals 16 residues. CDR3 coding DNA: TGCGCCAGCAGCTTGGATGTGGGAACAAGCAATCAGCCCCAGCATTTT. Residues: CASSLDVGTSNQPQHF. The full variable domain, in which reference TRBV5-1 and TRBJ1-5 provide the parts outside the CDR3, is KAGVTQTPRYLIKTRGQQVTLSCSPISGHRSVSWYQQTPGQGLQFLFEYFSETQRNKGNFPGRFSGRQFSNSRSEMNVSTLELGDSALYLCASSLDVGTSNQPQHFGDGTRLSIL.

The V call is TRBV6-6, the J call TRBJ2-3; D possibly corresponds to TRBD1 (5 bases). Trimming stripped 6 bases from V and 6 bases from J, with 16 bases between. The CDR3 sequence is 14 residues long. Germline CDR1 and CDR2: MNHNY and SVGAGI (reference sequence). This CDR3 is CASSPWQGSDTQYF. The CDR3 DNA follows: TGTGCCAGCAGCCCCTGGCAGGGATCGGATACGCAGTATTTT.

The chain is built from TRBV10-3 and TRBJ2-5; weak D call: TRBD2 (5 bases). Germline V gives CDR1 ENHRY, CDR2 SYGVKD. The CDR3 consists of 14 residues. V lost 10 bases, J lost 2 bases, and 17 bases lay in between. The CDR3 DNA follows: TGTGCCACCGAGGGCGACAACCTACAAGAGACCCAGTACTTC. Translation gives CATEGDNLQETQYF.

This chain connects TRBV18 to TRBJ2-1; TRBD2 aligns across 10 bases. The J segment lost 0 bases and the V segment lost 6 bases, leaving 11 bases of the junction unmatched. The germline gives CDR1 KGHSH, CDR2 LQKENI. The CDR3 spans 18 residues. The CDR3 here is CASSQIVPSGSSYNEQFF. CDR3 in DNA: TGTGCCAGCTCCCAAATTGTTCCTAGCGGGAGCTCCTACAATGAGCAGTTCTTC.

This clone has just one count. This sample includes further DNA sequences coding for the same CDR3. The chain uses TRBV12-5 and TRBJ1-5; 9 positions agree with TRBD1. The CDR3 is made up of 13 amino acids. V trimming: 9 bases; J trimming: 11 bases; junction bases outside the gene matches: 11. From germline, CDR1 is LGHNT and CDR2 FRNRAP. The DNA for the CDR3 is TGTGCTAGAGAGGACAGGGGTGGTGAGTCCCAGCATTTT. Translating it yields CAREDRGGESQHF.

The CDR3 nucleotides are TGTGCCAGCAGCTTGGGACTTTTAGAAGGCGATACGCAGTATTTT. Protein: CASSLGLLEGDTQYF. This chain uses TRBV9 with TRBJ2-3, with D perhaps TRBD2 (6 bases). V dropped 4 bases and J dropped 6 bases, with 18 bases sitting between them. Looked up from germline, CDR1 is SGDLS and CDR2 is YYNGEE. CDR3 length: 15 amino acids.

This sequence joins TRBV11-3 and TRBJ2-3, with D unclear. V lost 5 bases to trimming and J lost 1 base, with 4 bases between them. From germline, CDR1 is SGHNT and CDR2 YENEEA. CDR3 size: 12 residues. Written as DNA, the CDR3 is TGTGCCAGCAGCCCCGGCACAGATACGCAGTATTTT. This sequence encodes CASSPGTDTQYF.

The genes are TRBV27 and TRBJ1-3, with 7 bases fitting TRBD1. The CDR3 spans 17 residues. V shed 5 bases and J 1 base; nucleotides not matched to a gene: 11. CDR1 and CDR2 (germline): MNHEY, SMNVEV (reference sequence). The DNA for the CDR3 is TGTGCCAGCAGTCCTCTGGACAGGATAGGATCTGGAAACACCATATATTTT. Residues: CASSPLDRIGSGNTIYF.

The chain combines TRBV7-8 with TRBJ1-2, with a tentative D call TRBD1 (5 bases). The CDR3 length is 12 residues. Deletions cut 4 bases from V and 5 bases from J, with 8 bases between. Germline V lookup: CDR1 SGHVS, CDR2 FQNEAQ. Here the CDR3 DNA reads TGTGCCAGCAGCTCTGGGGGATATGGCTACACCTTC. It is translated as CASSSGGYGYTF.

The chain is built from TRBV5-4 and TRBJ2-3; no clear D. CDR3 length: 13 amino acids. The V gene lost 1 base and the J gene lost 4 bases, with 7 bases spanning the gap. Germline V gene sequence: CDR1 SGHNT, CDR2 YYREEE (reference sequence). CDR3 DNA: TGTGCCAGCAGCTTGTATGGTGCAGATACGCAGTATTTT. This codes for CASSLYGADTQYF. Full variable domain (remainder filled in from reference TRBV5-4 and TRBJ2-3): ETGVTQSPTHLIKTRGQQVTLRCSSQSGHNTVSWYQQALGQGPQFIFQYYREEENGRGNFPPRFSGLQFPNYSSELNVNALELDDSALYLCASSLYGADTQYFGPGTRLTVL.

The V and J genes are TRBV28 and TRBJ2-2; D is ambiguous. V was shortened by 7 bases and J by 7 bases, with 7 bases between the two germline ends. Germline CDR1 and CDR2: MDHEN and SYDVKM. The CDR3 consists of 11 residues. The CDR3 nucleotides read TGTGCCAGCAATCAGTTCGGGGAGCTGTTTTTT. Translating gives CASNQFGELFF.

The chain carries TRBV2 and TRBJ2-3, with D unclear. V gave up 3 bases and J gave up 4 bases, with 11 bases separating them. In germline, CDR1 is SNHLY, CDR2 FYNNEI. This CDR3 contains 14 residues. The CDR3 region has the DNA TGTGCCAGCAGTGAGTCGGGTTTTGCAGATACGCAGTATTTT. Amino acids: CASSESGFADTQYF.

The CDR3 is CSVELADTQYF. CDR3 nucleotides: TGCAGCGTTGAATTGGCAGATACGCAGTATTTT. This chain uses TRBV29-1 with TRBJ2-3; D uncertain. CDR1 and CDR2 (germline): SQVTM, ANQGSEA. The CDR3 is 11 residues long. With 2 bases removed from V and 4 bases from J, the gap between germline ends came to 4 bases.

This sequence joins TRBV7-9 and TRBJ2-5; either TRBD1 or TRBD2 may supply D (5 bases each). The V end was cut by 5 bases, the J end by 2 bases, with 18 bases between. Germline assignment: CDR1 SEHNR and CDR2 FQNEAQ (reference sequence). The CDR3 is made up of 16 amino acids. DNA of the CDR3: TGTGCCAGCAGCCAGAACCTCCCGGGACGGCAAGAGACCCAGTACTTC. Amino acids: CASSQNLPGRQETQYF.

The chain employs TRBV10-3 and TRBJ2-3; a possible D gene is TRBD1 (5 bases). Germline CDR1 is ENHRY and CDR2 is SYGVKD. This CDR3 has 15 residues. With 2 bases removed from V and 6 bases from J, the gap between germline ends came to 15 bases. The CDR3: CAISEGRDFFDTQYF. DNA for the CDR3: TGTGCCATCAGTGAGGGCAGGGATTTTTTTGATACGCAGTATTTT.